The 11 T cell receptor beta chains below were found in one sample sequenced in a study of T-cell memory formation after mild COVID-19. Using its own MiXCR run on the 5' RACE reads, TCRdb lists one record per CDR3 protein. This repertoire shows about 140,000 distinct CDR3 sequences, 14% found once; its top ten account for 28%. Sequenced sample: PBMCs or a T cell subset sorted from them (not recorded which). Every receptor here comes from an adult woman who had mild COVID-19 (a few samples of this study predate the infection). Cell type and time point are not known.

The chain employs TRBV21-1 and TRBJ2-2; no check of the table's D call, TRBD1, against the DNA was made. TRBV21-1 is a listed pseudogene. The length of the CDR3 is 14 residues. The CDR3 DNA reads as TGTGCCAGCAGCCCTACAGGGAATACCGGGGAGCTGTTTTTT. Its protein is CASSPTGNTGELFF.

Of note for this clonotype: The junction departs from germline at one end; a sequencing error may be responsible. The V call is TRBV6-2 or TRBV6-3, the J call TRBJ2-1; D is uncertain. Germline CDR1 and CDR2: MNHEY and SVGEGT. The CDR3 extends over 12 amino acids. CDR3 nucleotide sequence: TGTGCCAGTAGTTCCTCTCTGAATGAGCAGTTCTTC. Translated, it gives CASSSSLNEQFF.

The chain uses TRBV7-2 and TRBJ2-7; D gene unclear. CDR1 and CDR2 from the germline V gene are SGHTA and FQGNSA. This CDR3 has 11 residues. V was pared by 7 bases and J by 4 bases, with 8 bases between. The CDR3 region has the DNA TGTGCCAGCATCTACGATTACGAGCAGTACTTC. Protein: CASIYDYEQYF.

This clonotype was picked up many times. The gene calls are TRBV24-1 and TRBJ2-1, with TRBD1 matching 8 bases. This CDR3 has 15 residues. Germline-derived CDR1 and CDR2 are KGHDR and SFDVKD. V lost 7 bases, J lost 4 bases, and 8 bases stayed unmatched. CDR3 sequence (DNA): TGTGCCACCAGCCGATGGACAGGGTTATACAATGAGCAGTTCTTC. Its translation is CATSRWTGLYNEQFF.

The chain is built from TRBV28 and TRBJ2-4; 9 bases are a match to TRBD1. The V segment lost 7 bases and the J segment 4 bases; nucleotides outside the gene matches: 5. The germline CDR1 and CDR2 sequences are MDHEN and SYDVKM. The length of the CDR3 is 14 residues. CDR3 in amino acids: CASTLGQGKNIQYF. The DNA of the CDR3 is TGTGCCAGCACCCTGGGACAGGGAAAAAACATTCAGTACTTC.

The chain couples TRBV7-2 to TRBJ2-7; D is unclear. Germline V CDR1 and CDR2: SGHTA, FQGNSA. V was pared by 3 bases and J by 7 bases, with 7 bases between. The length of the CDR3 is 11 residues. Written as DNA, the CDR3 is TGTGCCAGCAGCTTCGGCAGAGAGCAGTACTTC. This encodes CASSFGREQYF.

The chain links TRBV7-8 to TRBJ1-2; D call uncertain. Germline CDR1 reads SGHVS; CDR2 reads FQNEAQ. The V gene lost 1 base and the J gene lost 6 bases, with 12 bases spanning the gap. The CDR3 spans 14 residues. As DNA, the CDR3 is TGTGCCAGCAGCTTAGACAGAGAATACCATGGCTACACCTTC. Protein sequence: CASSLDREYHGYTF.

There are a few counts of this clonotype. This sequence joins TRBV4-3 and TRBJ2-7; 8 bases agree with TRBD2. This CDR3 region has 16 residues. Germline CDR1 LGHNA, CDR2 YSLEER. V dropped 0 bases and J dropped 7; count of bases not matched to a gene: 11. The DNA of the CDR3 is TGCGCCAGCAGCCAAGATGGCGGACTAGCAGTTCGGGAGCAGTACTTC. It encodes CASSQDGGLAVREQYF.

In this sample, this clonotype turned up a few times. This chain links TRBV6-5 with TRBJ1-2; D gene ambiguous. V was clipped by 2 bases and J by 2 bases, with 9 bases between them. Looked up from germline, CDR1 is MNHEY and CDR2 is SVGAGI. This CDR3 comprises 14 residues. The CDR3 coding sequence is TGTGCCAGCAGTTACGATAGGGTCAACTATGGCTACACCTTC. It specifies CASSYDRVNYGYTF.

The chain links TRBV12-3 or TRBV12-4 to TRBJ2-7; D is tentatively TRBD1 or TRBD2 (5 bases each). This CDR3 comprises 12 residues. The ends were cut back, 6 bases at V and 7 bases at J, with 13 bases in the middle. CDR3 DNA: TGTGCCAGCAGACTAGGGGTCGGGGAGCAGTACTTC. Amino acids: CASRLGVGEQYF.

The sample holds a few counts of this clonotype. The chain uses TRBV7-9 and TRBJ2-5; 10 nucleotides align to TRBD2. J lost 5 bases, V lost 8 bases, and 20 bases had no gene match. Germline-derived CDR1 and CDR2 are SEHNR and FQNEAQ (reference sequence). The CDR3 extends over 18 amino acids. The CDR3 protein is CASRLGQRTSGTEETQYF. The CDR3 DNA sequence: TGTGCCAGCCGACTTGGACAACGGACTAGCGGCACCGAGGAGACCCAGTACTTC.